This T cell receptor beta chain was found in a study of blood T cell repertoires in COVID-19. The wider study: Whether acute or convalescent, the COVID-19 samples came from the United States, Italy and Spain. Nucleic acid was either cDNA or gDNA, and it came from T cells, B-cell-depleted T cells, or PBMCs.

Germline V gene lookup returns CDR1 SGHRS and CDR2 YFSETQ. With 1 base clipped from V and 6 bases from J, the junction kept 7 bases outside the gene matches. The CDR3 spans 16 residues. Sequencing was performed with immunoSEQ multiplex PCR; in TCRdb, only in-frame clones are kept and a portion is missing. In the table there are over 150,000 clones, approximately 81% of which are singletons. This clone was seen only a few times. The chain uses TRBV5-1 and TRBJ2-1, with 10 bases that match TRBD1. The sequence was collected from a woman in her sixties with COVID-19, enrolled during active disease. The sequencing input was peripheral blood. The CDR3 spells CASSLPGTGEGNEQFF. DNA of the CDR3: TGCGCCAGCAGCTTGCCCGGGACAGGGGAGGGCAATGAGCAGTTCTTC.